Listed here are 5 T cell receptor beta chains from one sample, sequenced in a study of high-grade serous ovarian cancer treatment subgroups. Tumor samples were taken before definitive surgery or chemotherapy. Clones were read by immunoSEQ multiplex PCR, and TCRdb kept only the in-frame ones, dropping some. The sample consists of about 28,000 clones, about 80% of them appearing once. Sequenced material: tumor tissue. The receptors originated from a human donor with high-grade serous ovarian cancer.

The chain couples TRBV19 to TRBJ2-7; 10 bases match TRBD1. CDR3 length: 13 amino acids. The J segment lost 6 bases and the V segment lost 5 bases, leaving 4 bases of the junction unmatched. The germline V gene encodes CDR1 LNHDA and CDR2 SQIVND (reference sequence). This CDR3 reads CASSHRTGGEQYF. In nucleotides, the CDR3 is TGTGCCAGTAGTCATAGGACAGGGGGCGAGCAGTACTTC.

The chain uses TRBV27 and TRBJ2-3, with TRBD2 matching 12 bases. The CDR3 runs to 17 residues. Germline trimming cut 6 bases from V and 3 bases from J; bases unmatched to any gene: 10. CDR1 is MNHEY, CDR2 SMNVEV, per germline (reference sequence). The CDR3 nucleotides are TGTGCCAGCAGAACCCAGACTAGCGGGGGCGGGACAGATACGCAGTATTTT. Amino acid sequence: CASRTQTSGGGTDTQYF.

This clone was recorded only once. V usage is TRBV6-1 and J usage is TRBJ2-7, with no clear D. The length of the CDR3 is 11 residues. The germline gives CDR1 MNHNS, CDR2 SASEGT. Deletions cut 0 bases from V and 10 bases from J, with 7 bases between. CDR3 sequence (DNA): TGTGCCAGCAGTGAAGCCTCCCCTCAGTACTTC. Its translation: CASSEASPQYF.

In DNA form, the CDR3 reads TGTGCCAGCAGTGATGGACAGATAAATTCACCCCTCCACTTT. The encoded protein is CASSDGQINSPLHF. This rearrangement joins TRBV6-5 to TRBJ1-6, with D possibly being TRBD1 (6 bases). The CDR3 length is 14 residues. The V and J ends lost 5 bases and 7 bases respectively, with 12 bases between them. Germline V gene sequence: CDR1 MNHEY, CDR2 SVGAGI.

This clone has only a few counts. This sequence joins TRBV28 and TRBJ1-2, with D unresolved. The ends were cut back, 8 bases at V and 1 base at J, with 5 bases in the middle. CDR1 and CDR2 (germline): MDHEN, SYDVKM. The CDR3 runs 11 residues. CDR3 in amino acids: CASRSNYGYTF. CDR3 sequence (DNA): TGTGCCAGCCGAAGTAACTATGGCTACACCTTC.